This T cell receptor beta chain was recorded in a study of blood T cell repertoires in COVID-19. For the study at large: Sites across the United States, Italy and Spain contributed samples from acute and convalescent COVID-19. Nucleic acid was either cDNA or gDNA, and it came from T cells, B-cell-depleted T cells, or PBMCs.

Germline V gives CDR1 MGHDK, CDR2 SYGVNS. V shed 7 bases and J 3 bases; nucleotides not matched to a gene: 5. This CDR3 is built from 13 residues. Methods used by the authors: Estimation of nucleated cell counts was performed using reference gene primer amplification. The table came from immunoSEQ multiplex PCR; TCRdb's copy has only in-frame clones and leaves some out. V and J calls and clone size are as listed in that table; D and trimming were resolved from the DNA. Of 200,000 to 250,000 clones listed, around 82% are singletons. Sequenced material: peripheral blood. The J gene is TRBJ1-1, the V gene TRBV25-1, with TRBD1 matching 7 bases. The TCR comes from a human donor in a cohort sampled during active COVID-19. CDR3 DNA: TGTGCCAGCACCGGAGACAGGGACACTGAAGCTTTCTTT. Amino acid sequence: CASTGDRDTEAFF. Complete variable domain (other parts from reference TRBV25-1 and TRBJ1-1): EADIYQTPRYLVIGTGKKITLECSQTMGHDKMYWYQQDPGMELHLIHYSYGVNSTEKGDLSSESTVSRIRTEHFPLTLESARPSHTSQYLCASTGDRDTEAFFGQGTRLTVV.